These 16 T cell receptor beta chains were sequenced from one sample in a study of cytomegalovirus exposure and HLA in healthy donors. Use of 60 Vbeta and 13 Jbeta primers characterized the PCR. Assay: immunoSEQ multiplex PCR; the TCRdb copy retains only in-frame clones and omits some. The sample yields over 150,000 clones, roughly 79% seen once. Sequencing was carried out using PBMCs. All receptors derive from a male donor in good health and CMV-seronegative.

The rearrangement links TRBV30 to TRBJ2-1, with a tentative D call TRBD2 (7 bases). Germline CDR1 and CDR2: GTSNPN and SVGIG (reference sequence). Trimming took 0 bases from V and 7 from J, leaving 16 bases between them. The CDR3 runs to 15 residues. The CDR3 loop reads CAWSVGGGGWNEQFF. CDR3 bases: TGTGCCTGGAGTGTAGGAGGGGGGGGCTGGAATGAGCAGTTCTTC.

The genes are TRBV2 and TRBJ1-6; TRBD1 is a possible D gene (5 bases). CDR1 and CDR2 (germline): SNHLY, FYNNEI. The V and J ends lost 8 bases and 7 bases respectively, with 15 bases between them. The CDR3 contains 14 residues. CDR3 DNA: TGTGCCAGCGGGGAGGCGGGGCTGAATTCACCCCTCCACTTT. This encodes CASGEAGLNSPLHF. Supplemented by reference TRBV2 and TRBJ1-6, the full variable domain reads EPEVTQTPSHQVTQMGQEVILRCVPISNHLYFYWYRQILGQKVEFLVSFYNNEISEKSEIFDDQFSVERPDGSNFTLKIRSTKLEDSAMYFCASGEAGLNSPLHFGNGTRLTVT.

This chain joins TRBV28 and TRBJ2-1; D is perhaps TRBD2 (5 bases). There are 14 residues in the CDR3. The germline V gene encodes CDR1 MDHEN and CDR2 SYDVKM. V was clipped by 3 bases and J by 5 bases, with 11 bases between them. CDR3 residues: CASSFGGSNNEQFF. CDR3 DNA: TGTGCCAGCAGTTTTGGAGGCAGTAACAATGAGCAGTTCTTC.

This clone was seen a single time. The chain is built from TRBV30 and TRBJ2-6; D call uncertain. The CDR3 length is 15 residues. From germline, CDR1 is GTSNPN and CDR2 SVGIG (reference sequence). The V end was cut by 4 bases, the J end by 0 bases, with 10 bases between. The CDR3 region has the DNA TGTGCCTGGACTGCAGGTAGCTCTGGGGCCAACGTCCTGACTTTC. It codes for CAWTAGSSGANVLTF.

The CDR3 DNA sequence: TGTGCCAGCAGTTTATACCGGACAGGGTCCTACGAGCAGTACTTC. Its translation: CASSLYRTGSYEQYF. The J gene is TRBJ2-7, the V gene TRBV27; 8 positions match TRBD1. The V segment lost 1 base and the J segment 1 base; nucleotides outside the gene matches: 3. The length of the CDR3 is 15 residues. The germline V gene has CDR1 MNHEY and CDR2 SMNVEV (reference sequence).

The chain has TRBV10-1 and TRBJ2-4, with unresolved D. Germline V gene data show CDR1 as WNHNN and CDR2 as SYGVQD (reference sequence). The CDR3 loop spans 13 amino acids. The V end was cut by 3 bases, the J end by 8 bases, with 11 bases between. The chain's CDR3 is CASSDGVADIQYF. The CDR3 DNA reads as TGCGCCAGCAGTGATGGTGTGGCGGACATTCAGTACTTC.

This clone was seen a few times. The V gene is TRBV5-1, the J gene TRBJ2-3; 9 nucleotides match TRBD2. V lost 4 bases to trimming and J lost 9 bases; unmatched junction nucleotides: 12. Per germline, CDR1 SGHRS and CDR2 YFSETQ. The CDR3 contains 15 residues. The CDR3 loop is CASSIAGDPRSTQYF. The CDR3 nucleotides are TGCGCCAGCAGCATAGCGGGGGACCCCCGATCAACGCAGTATTTT.

A single count supports this clone. This sequence joins TRBV6-5 and TRBJ2-7; 10 nucleotides match TRBD1. J gave up 8 bases and V 0 bases, and 7 bases lay outside the gene matches. The germline V gene encodes CDR1 MNHEY and CDR2 SVGAGI. The length of the CDR3 is 15 residues. This CDR3 is CASSYSGTGEGKQYF. In nucleotides, the CDR3 is TGTGCCAGCAGTTACTCCGGGACAGGGGAGGGCAAGCAGTACTTC.

This rearrangement joins TRBV4-1 to TRBJ1-5; 7 bases are a match to TRBD1. The CDR3 consists of 17 residues. Germline lookup yields CDR1 MGHRA and CDR2 YSYEKL. V was pared by 4 bases and J by 3 bases, with 12 bases of the junction left unmatched. As DNA, the CDR3 is TGCGCCAGCAGCCTCCCCAGGGCGGGACAGCTCAATCAGCCCCAGCATTTT. Translated, it gives CASSLPRAGQLNQPQHF.

The chain joins TRBV5-1 to TRBJ2-1, with 8 bases matching TRBD2. Germline lookup yields CDR1 SGHRS and CDR2 YFSETQ. The V segment lost 6 bases and the J segment 0 bases; nucleotides outside the gene matches: 2. The CDR3 sequence is 14 residues long. DNA for the CDR3: TGCGCCAGCAATCTAGCGGGCTCCTACAATGAGCAGTTCTTC. Encoded protein: CASNLAGSYNEQFF.

This clone has only one observation. The rearrangement links TRBV9 to TRBJ1-2; perhaps TRBD1 as D (5 bases). Germline values: CDR1 SGDLS, CDR2 YYNGEE. This CDR3 is built from 13 residues. Between the trimmed V and J ends, which lost 3 bases and 8 bases, there was a span of 14 bases. The CDR3 region is CASSAGHSLGYTF. The CDR3 nucleotides read TGTGCCAGCAGCGCCGGACACAGCCTAGGCTACACCTTC.

This clone has just a few counts. The rearrangement links TRBV30 to TRBJ2-5, with D unresolved. The CDR3 covers 13 residues. V was pared by 2 bases and J by 3 bases, with 10 bases between. Germline assignment: CDR1 GTSNPN and CDR2 SVGIG (reference sequence). CDR3 DNA sequence: TGTGCCTGGAGTCAAAACAGTGAAGAGACCCAGTACTTC. Protein sequence: CAWSQNSEETQYF. Full variable domain (missing parts from reference TRBV30 and TRBJ2-5): SQTIHQWPATLVQPVGSPLSLECTVEGTSNPNLYWYRQAAGRGLQLLFYSVGIGQISSEVPQNLSASRPQDRQFILSSKKLLLSDSGFYLCAWSQNSEETQYFGPGTRLLVL.

This chain joins TRBV2 and TRBJ2-5, with D hard to call. The J call may be faulty, since TRBJ2-7 better matches the DNA end. This CDR3 is 12 amino acids long. In germline, CDR1 is SNHLY, CDR2 FYNNEI. The CDR3 nucleotides read TGTGCCAGCAGACCGCGCTCCTACGAGCAGTACTTC. It translates to CASRPRSYEQYF.

The chain has TRBV13 and TRBJ2-7, with 7 positions matching TRBD2. There are 15 residues in the CDR3. CDR1 is PRHDT and CDR2 is FYEKMQ in the germline V gene (reference sequence). Unmatched junction bases numbered 10, after V lost 5 bases and J lost 3 bases. In nucleotides, the CDR3 is TGTGCCAGCAGCCCCCGGGAGGAGGGGAGCTACGAGCAGTACTTC. It codes for CASSPREEGSYEQYF.

In this sample, this clone turned up a few times. The chain employs TRBV5-4 and TRBJ2-1, with TRBD2 matching over 7 bases. CDR1 is SGHNT, CDR2 YYREEE, per germline (reference sequence). The CDR3 contains 12 residues. Losses at the gene ends were 4 bases for V and 15 bases for J; bases not matched to a gene: 10. The CDR3 sequence: CASSAPSGFRFF. The CDR3 DNA sequence: TGTGCCAGCAGCGCCCCTAGCGGCTTTAGGTTCTTC.

The V gene is TRBV11-2, the J gene TRBJ2-3; no reliable D call. This CDR3 has 14 amino acids. The germline V gene has CDR1 SGHAT and CDR2 FQNNGV. Trimming stripped 2 bases from V and 6 bases from J, with 12 bases between. The CDR3 DNA is TGTGCCAGCAGCTTAAATTCGTTCAGGGATACGCAGTATTTT. It translates to CASSLNSFRDTQYF.